This T cell receptor (beta chain) was identified during a study of cytomegalovirus exposure and HLA in healthy donors. Primers for the PCR totalled 60 Vbeta and 13 Jbeta. The repertoire was sequenced with immunoSEQ multiplex PCR; TCRdb's copy has only in-frame clones and lacks some. Altogether 100,000 to 150,000 clones are present, about 10% being singletons, with the ten largest covering roughly 4.2%. Losses at the gene ends were 5 bases for V and 9 bases for J; bases not matched to a gene: 8. Germline V gene sequence: CDR1 SGHVS, CDR2 FNYEAQ. This CDR3 comprises 15 residues. This clone was observed a few times. All donors participated as healthy donors of bone marrow.

Sequenced input: PBMCs. The sequence was obtained from a woman in her late teens or twenties in good health and CMV-seropositive. The V gene is TRBV7-6, the J gene TRBJ2-1; 12 bases match TRBD2. CDR3 sequence reads: CASSGLASGRGEQFF. Written as DNA, the CDR3 is TGTGCCAGCAGCGGCCTGGCTAGCGGGAGGGGTGAGCAGTTCTTC.